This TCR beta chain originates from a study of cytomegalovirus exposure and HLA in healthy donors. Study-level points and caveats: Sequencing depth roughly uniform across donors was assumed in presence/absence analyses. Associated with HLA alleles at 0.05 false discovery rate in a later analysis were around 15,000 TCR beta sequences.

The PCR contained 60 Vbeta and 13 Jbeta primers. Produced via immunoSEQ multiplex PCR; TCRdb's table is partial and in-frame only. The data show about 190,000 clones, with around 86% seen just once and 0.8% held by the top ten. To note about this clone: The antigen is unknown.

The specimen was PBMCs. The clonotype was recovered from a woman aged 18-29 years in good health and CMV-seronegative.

CDR3 sequence (DNA): TGCGCCAGCATGGAGGGGTACCCAGATACGCAGTATTTT. This codes for CASMEGYPDTQYF. The chain joins TRBV5-1 to TRBJ2-3, with a possible D match to TRBD2 (6 bases). V lost 6 bases to trimming and J lost 4 bases, with 12 bases between them. CDR3 length: 13 amino acids. Germline CDR1 SGHRS, CDR2 YFSETQ.